Each of the 10 T cell receptor beta chains below was sequenced from the same sample in a study of blood T cell repertoires in COVID-19. The table came from immunoSEQ multiplex PCR; TCRdb's copy has only in-frame clones and leaves some out. The profile shows about 93,000 clones, almost 90% of them singletons. Sequenced material: peripheral blood. Receptor source: a human donor with active COVID-19. The donor label of this sample is uncertain.

V is TRBV6-2 or TRBV6-3 and J is TRBJ2-2; possible D gene TRBD2, 5 bases. V lost 5 bases and J 7 bases, leaving 14 bases between the germline ends. Germline lookup yields CDR1 MNHEY and CDR2 SVGEGT. This CDR3 spans 14 amino acids. The CDR3 sequence: CASSQKAEDGELFF. Here the CDR3 DNA reads TGTGCCAGCAGTCAGAAGGCGGAGGACGGGGAGCTGTTTTTT.

The rearrangement links TRBV27 to TRBJ2-2, with TRBD2 as a possible D gene (5 bases). CDR3 length: 14 residues. Germline V gene lookup returns CDR1 MNHEY and CDR2 SMNVEV (reference sequence). Trimming stripped 8 bases from V and 3 bases from J, with 13 bases between. CDR3 DNA sequence: TGTGCCAGCTCGCGGGCAGGTTACACCGGGGAGCTGTTTTTT. This codes for CASSRAGYTGELFF.

This sequence joins TRBV7-2 and TRBJ2-3; tentatively, D is TRBD2 (7 bases). This CDR3 spans 16 amino acids. Germline CDR1 is SGHTA and CDR2 is FQGNSA. Trimming took off 4 bases at V and 2 bases at J, with 16 bases between the two ends. The CDR3 region has the DNA TGTGCCAGCAGCTCCTTAGGGGGGGAATACACAGATACGCAGTATTTT. It encodes CASSSLGGEYTDTQYF.

The J gene is TRBJ1-5, the V gene TRBV7-2; D unresolved. Trimming took off 2 bases at V and 3 bases at J, with 17 bases between the two ends. Germline V gene data show CDR1 as SGHTA and CDR2 as FQGNSA. This CDR3 is 17 amino acids long. CDR3: CASSLNPAGEPNQPQHF. The CDR3 DNA reads TGTGCCAGCAGCTTAAACCCTGCTGGGGAGCCCAATCAGCCCCAGCATTTT.

The chain joins TRBV30 to TRBJ2-5; TRBD2 matches 11 bases. The CDR3 sequence is 15 residues long. The V gene end was trimmed by 0 bases and the J gene end by 2 bases; junction bases not matched to a gene: 2. Per germline, CDR1 GTSNPN and CDR2 SVGIG (reference sequence). The CDR3 loop reads CAWSVTSGAQETQYF. CDR3 nucleotides: TGTGCCTGGAGTGTGACTAGCGGGGCACAAGAGACCCAGTACTTC.

The chain employs TRBV10-3 and TRBJ1-6; no clear D gene. Germline assignment: CDR1 ENHRY and CDR2 SYGVKD. This CDR3 has 13 residues. Trimming cost V 7 bases and J 10 bases, with 14 bases left between them. The CDR3: CAIMRGLRSPLHF. The CDR3 nucleotides read TGTGCCATCATGCGAGGGCTCCGATCACCCCTCCACTTT.

The chain joins TRBV29-1 to TRBJ2-1; D is possibly TRBD1 (6 bases). The V gene's germline CDR1 is SQVTM and CDR2 ANQGSEA. This CDR3 spans 11 amino acids. Trimming took 4 bases from V and 9 from J, leaving 10 bases between them. CDR3 residues: CSVGVGAEQFF. The CDR3 DNA sequence: TGCAGCGTTGGAGTGGGGGCTGAGCAGTTCTTC.

This chain connects TRBV12-3 or TRBV12-4 to TRBJ1-5; D is perhaps TRBD1 (5 bases). The CDR3 is 13 amino acids. With 5 bases removed from V and 3 bases from J, the gap between germline ends came to 8 bases. In DNA, the CDR3 is TGTGCCAGCAGTCGACAGTCCAATCAGCCCCAGCATTTT. This codes for CASSRQSNQPQHF.

V is TRBV6-2 or TRBV6-3 and J is TRBJ2-7, with 7 bases identical to TRBD1. Trimming removed 2 bases from V and 3 bases from J; junction bases left unmatched: 10. Germline CDR1 and CDR2: MNHEY and SVGEGT. The CDR3 runs to 16 residues. CDR3: CASSYGRNRGDYEQYF. CDR3 nucleotides: TGTGCCAGCAGTTACGGCCGAAACAGGGGCGACTACGAGCAGTACTTC.

V and J are TRBV6-5 and TRBJ2-2, with D possibly being TRBD2 (7 bases). The CDR3 extends over 14 amino acids. Germline V lookup: CDR1 MNHEY, CDR2 SVGAGI. V lost 3 bases and J lost 4, with 9 bases in between. The DNA for the CDR3 is TGTGCCAGCAGTTATGGGGGGGCCACCGGGGAGCTGTTTTTT. Translated: CASSYGGATGELFF.